Here is one T cell receptor beta chain with its context. This sample stems from a study of technical replicates of blood from a handful of donors. Clones were read by immunoSEQ multiplex PCR, and TCRdb kept only the in-frame ones, dropping some. This sample yields some 48,000 clones, of which around nine tenths are seen a single time; 3% to 5% belongs to the top ten. The sample consisted of PBMCs. This TCR was recovered from a human donor in good health. Some clones in this sample may be carry-over from other donors' samples.

The CDR3 here is CASSYSRGGYEQYF. The CDR3 DNA sequence: TGTGCCAGCAGTTACTCTAGGGGAGGGTACGAGCAGTACTTC. V and J are TRBV6-5 and TRBJ2-7; 7 bases are a match to TRBD2. The CDR3 sequence is 14 residues long. The germline CDR1 and CDR2 sequences are MNHEY and SVGAGI. Trimming at V came to 0 bases and at J to 4 bases, leaving 3 bases not matched to a gene.